Below are 16 T cell receptor beta chains sequenced from a single sample in a study of blood T cell repertoires in COVID-19 (dated by TCRdb to 2020 to 2021). The library relied on the immunoSEQ multiplex PCR assay. Held by TCRdb, this immuneACCESS table contains in-frame sequences only and omits some clones. Under half of the omission traces to an unresolved V gene where checked; the cause of the rest is unknown. The sample profile shows approximately 200,000 clones; about 90% of them were found once. The ten biggest clones cover more than 10% of the sample. Material for sequencing was PBMCs or T cells enriched from blood (not recorded which). All receptors come from a young man who had recovered from COVID-19.

Worth noting for this clone: The same CDR3 arises from other DNA sequences in this sample as well. The genes are TRBV18 and TRBJ2-5; D unclear. Germline CDR1 reads KGHSH; CDR2 reads LQKENI. Trimming removed 2 bases at V and 1 base at J, with 5 bases between. The CDR3 is 13 residues long. The CDR3: CASSPGLQETQYF. CDR3 DNA: TGTGCCAGCTCACCAGGCCTCCAAGAGACCCAGTACTTC.

V usage is TRBV20-1 and J usage is TRBJ1-1; D is perhaps TRBD1 (6 bases). The germline V gene has CDR1 DFQATT and CDR2 SNEGSKA (reference sequence). V lost 6 bases and J lost 9, with 14 bases in between. The CDR3 has 11 residues. CDR3 protein: CSAARGRKAFF. CDR3 DNA sequence: TGCAGTGCCGCCAGGGGACGCAAAGCTTTCTTT.

V and J are TRBV27 and TRBJ1-6; the match to TRBD1 covers 9 bases. V trimming: 3 bases; J trimming: 10 bases; junction bases outside the gene matches: 7. Per the germline V gene, CDR1 is MNHEY and CDR2 is SMNVEV (reference sequence). The CDR3 contains 15 residues. The CDR3 protein is CASSLETGGGSPLHF. CDR3 DNA sequence: TGTGCCAGCAGTTTGGAAACAGGGGGCGGGTCACCCCTCCACTTT.

The chain combines TRBV27 with TRBJ1-5; 9 bases agree with TRBD1. The germline V gene has CDR1 MNHEY and CDR2 SMNVEV (reference sequence). Trimming at V came to 8 bases and at J to 5 bases, leaving 7 bases not matched to a gene. The CDR3 spans 14 residues. The CDR3 nucleotides are TGTGCCAGCCGGGGACAGGGTGGGTATCAGCCCCAGCATTTT. Translating it yields CASRGQGGYQPQHF.

The chain couples TRBV11-2 to TRBJ2-7; TRBD1 agrees at 10 bases. The CDR3 extends over 14 amino acids. From germline, CDR1 is SGHAT and CDR2 FQNNGV. V gave up 5 bases and J gave up 5 bases; unmatched junction bases: 6. CDR3 DNA: TGTGCCAGCAGCATGAGACAGGGGGCGAACGAGCAGTACTTC. Its protein product is CASSMRQGANEQYF.

For the CDR3, the DNA is TGTGCCAGCAGTTTATACCAATCGGGACATAATCAGCCCCAGCATTTT. It translates to CASSLYQSGHNQPQHF. The rearrangement links TRBV28 to TRBJ1-5, with D perhaps TRBD1 (6 bases). V lost 1 base to trimming and J lost 4 bases, with 14 bases between them. Germline V CDR1 and CDR2: MDHEN, SYDVKM. The CDR3 spans 16 residues.

The V call is TRBV7-9, the J call TRBJ1-4; TRBD1 is a possible D gene (6 bases). CDR1 and CDR2 (germline): SEHNR, FQNEAQ (reference sequence). The ends were cut back, 1 base at V and 5 bases at J, with 14 bases in the middle. CDR3 length: 16 amino acids. CDR3 nucleotide sequence: TGTGCCAGCAGCTTAGATCGAGGGCAGGGGAATGAAAAACTGTTTTTT. Protein product: CASSLDRGQGNEKLFF.

The chain is built from TRBV5-4 and TRBJ2-7, with 8 bases that match TRBD1. Germline-derived CDR1 and CDR2 are SGHNT and YYREEE (reference sequence). J lost 5 bases, V lost 0 bases, and 4 bases had no gene match. The CDR3 loop spans 14 amino acids. CDR3 loop: CASSLGQGADEQYF. The CDR3 nucleotides are TGTGCCAGCAGCTTGGGCCAGGGGGCTGACGAGCAGTACTTC.

The CDR3 DNA is TGTGCCAGCAGCGGGACAGGGTATGAAAAACTGTTTTTT. Its protein product is CASSGTGYEKLFF. This chain links TRBV3-1 (or the pseudogene TRBV3-2) with TRBJ1-4; TRBD1 matches 9 bases. Germline V gives CDR1 LGHDT, CDR2 YNNKEL (reference sequence). V lost 5 bases and J lost 6; bases outside the gene matches: 1. The CDR3 covers 13 residues.

V usage is TRBV7-2 and J usage is TRBJ1-2; 7 bases match TRBD1. The CDR3 contains 14 residues. V shed 5 bases, J shed 7 bases, and the junction held 10 bases outside the gene matches. Per germline, CDR1 SGHTA and CDR2 FQGNSA. The CDR3 region has the DNA TGTGCCAGCAGCCTGACCGGACAGGCAGGTGGCTACACCTTC. It yields the protein CASSLTGQAGGYTF.

The V call is TRBV19, the J call TRBJ1-3, with D perhaps TRBD1 (5 bases). From germline, CDR1 is LNHDA and CDR2 SQIVND (reference sequence). CDR3 length: 15 amino acids. V was cut by 1 base and J by 0 bases, with 7 bases left in between. In nucleotides, the CDR3 is TGTGCCAGTAGTATAGTTGGGGCCTCTGGAAACACCATATATTTT. It is translated as CASSIVGASGNTIYF.

This chain connects TRBV7-2 to TRBJ1-4, with a weak D call TRBD1 (5 bases). Germline CDR1 and CDR2: SGHTA and FQGNSA. The CDR3 is 13 amino acids. V dropped 1 base and J dropped 16 bases, with 16 bases sitting between them. The CDR3 here is CASSLGGGFFPFF. CDR3 DNA sequence: TGTGCCAGCAGCTTAGGGGGGGGTTTTTTTCCGTTTTTT.

This clone has a single count. The chain is built from TRBV7-9 and TRBJ1-3, with 10 bases identical to TRBD1. V trimming: 5 bases; J trimming: 5 bases; junction bases outside the gene matches: 9. The CDR3 spans 16 residues. Germline CDR1 reads SEHNR; CDR2 reads FQNEAQ (reference sequence). The CDR3 bases are TGTGCCAGCAGCCCGGGGGACAGGGGAATTCGAAACACCATATATTTT. Its protein product is CASSPGDRGIRNTIYF.

This clone was seen only a few times. The V call is TRBV12-3 or TRBV12-4, the J call TRBJ1-1; TRBD1 might be the D (5 bases). This CDR3 spans 13 amino acids. The ends were cut back, 6 bases at V and 0 bases at J, with 8 bases in the middle. In nucleotides, the CDR3 is TGTGCCAGCAGCTCGACAGTGAACACTGAAGCTTTCTTT. The encoded protein is CASSSTVNTEAFF.

This chain connects TRBV19 to TRBJ1-2; D is possibly TRBD1 (6 bases). V lost 6 bases and J lost 2, with 16 bases in between. Germline CDR1 and CDR2: LNHDA and SQIVND (reference sequence). This CDR3 is 15 amino acids long. The DNA for the CDR3 is TGTGCCAGTAGAGGGGACCGGCAGGGGAACTATGGCTACACCTTC. Translated, it gives CASRGDRQGNYGYTF.

J is TRBJ1-1 and V is TRBV6-5; tentatively, D is TRBD1 (6 bases). CDR3 size: 15 residues. Germline CDR1 reads MNHEY; CDR2 reads SVGAGI. Trimming pared 5 bases from V and 1 base from J, leaving 14 bases between. The CDR3 nucleotides are TGTGCCAGCAGTCTAGGGGGAACCGGGAACACTGAAGCTTTCTTT. Translated: CASSLGGTGNTEAFF.